This T cell receptor beta chain was observed in a study of T cell repertoires in cytomegalovirus infection. About the research overall: Carrying CMV and the relevant HLA type showed in public TCR beta signatures. Study-level results: Adding up the frequency of public TCR beta families identified people who carried CMV plus the relevant HLA. HLA-C-restricted CMV-specific TCR beta clonotypes prevailed in the ex vivo response.

V lost 3 bases to trimming and J lost 4 bases, with 16 bases between them. The CDR3 length is 16 residues. Germline lookup yields CDR1 LNHDA and CDR2 SQIVND (reference sequence). With respect to this clonotype: Its antigen remains unidentified.

TCRdb itself ran the reads through MiXCR, one entry per CDR3 protein. The table lists about 360,000 distinct CDR3 sequences, over 15% of them singletons. The chain has TRBV19 and TRBJ2-1; the D gene is possibly TRBD2 (6 bases). The sequenced sample was PBMCs. The source is a human donor in good health (CMV status not recorded). Some clones in this sample may be carry-over from other donors' samples. The CDR3 DNA reads as TGTGCCAGTAGTATGATCGAGCGGGCAGGATACAATGAGCAGTTCTTC. Protein product: CASSMIERAGYNEQFF.